This TCR beta chain comes out of a study of radiotherapy plus CTLA-4 blockade in lung cancer. Profiled with immunoSEQ multiplex PCR; TCRdb holds only in-frame clones, not every one. Of tens of thousands of clones in the sample, 77% were seen once. CDR1 is MNHNY, CDR2 SVGAGI, per germline (reference sequence). The length of the CDR3 is 16 residues. V was shortened by 1 base and J by 1 base, with 13 bases between the two germline ends. This receptor was obtained from a human donor with non-small cell lung cancer whose response to radiotherapy plus ipilimumab could not be evaluated. The V and J genes are TRBV6-6 and TRBJ1-1; tentative D call: TRBD1 (6 bases). The sample was peripheral blood, taken from a patient treated with radiotherapy plus ipilimumab. The CDR3: CASSYFSGEKNTEAFF. The CDR3 nucleotides read TGTGCCAGCAGTTACTTTTCAGGGGAAAAGAACACTGAAGCTTTCTTT.